A selection of T cell receptor beta chains follows, all from one sample in a study of T cell responses to AZD1222 COVID-19 vaccine. Method: immunoSEQ multiplex PCR; TCRdb's copy keeps in-frame clones and lacks some. Among tens of thousands of clones, 89% were seen once, and the ten largest hold approximately 2%. The specimen was peripheral blood, collected on day 0 of AZD1222 vaccination. The receptors stem from an adult in good health. Both conserved end residues are part of each CDR3. The D gene is left open where the match is weak.

J: TRBJ2-7
D: .
V: TRBV19
CDR3: CASSIAHSETSSYEQYF

J: TRBJ2-1
D: .
V: TRBV27
CDR3: CASSSTGTGNNEQFF

J: TRBJ1-2
D: .
V: TRBV12-5
CDR3: CASGIPQGPGYTF

J: TRBJ2-2
D: .
V: TRBV5-1
CDR3: CASSAQGGGRTGELFF

J: TRBJ2-7
D: TRBD2
V: TRBV27
CDR3: CASSFAEREGSEQYF

J: TRBJ1-1
D: .
V: TRBV27
CDR3: CASSLGTVSKAFF

J: TRBJ1-1
D: .
V: TRBV14
CDR3: CASSQEIGRTEAFF

J: TRBJ2-7
D: .
V: TRBV7-9
CDR3: CASSLDQGWFEQYF

J: TRBJ1-4
D: .
V: TRBV7-2
CDR3: CASSLWGNEKLFF

J: TRBJ1-1
D: .
V: TRBV4-1
CDR3: CASSQETVKTTEAFF

J: TRBJ2-3
D: .
V: TRBV10-3
CDR3: CAISDSGRPTDTQYF

J: TRBJ2-7
D: TRBD2
V: TRBV11-2
CDR3: CASSLSGGSYEQYF

J: TRBJ2-2
D: .
V: TRBV14
CDR3: CASSQAYAGELFF

J: TRBJ1-2
D: .
V: TRBV4-3
CDR3: CASSQEGARLNYGYTF

J: TRBJ2-3
D: TRBD2
V: TRBV7-7
CDR3: CASSSGLAGTTDTQYF

J: TRBJ1-4
D: .
V: TRBV2
CDR3: CASSVGGWREKLFF

J: TRBJ1-4
D: .
V: TRBV19
CDR3: CASSIKRGATNEKLFF

J: TRBJ2-5
D: .
V: TRBV19
CDR3: CASSTPGQIRKETQYF

J: TRBJ1-6
D: .
V: TRBV12-3/TRBV12-4
CDR3: CASSFSERAPLHF

J: TRBJ2-1
D: TRBD2
V: TRBV11-2
CDR3: CASSLYGMRELFF

J: TRBJ1-5
D: .
V: TRBV6-5
CDR3: CATQYRPWGNQPQHF

J: TRBJ2-7
D: .
V: TRBV7-2
CDR3: CASSFRSLGGPYEQYF

J: TRBJ2-1
D: .
V: TRBV11-2
CDR3: CASSLVGSTLHEQFF

J: TRBJ1-1
D: TRBD1
V: TRBV18
CDR3: CASSPGTVNTEAFF

J: TRBJ1-1
D: .
V: TRBV30
CDR3: CAWRPPRGLNTEAFF

J: TRBJ1-2
D: .
V: TRBV7-7
CDR3: CASSPIGSYGYTF

J: TRBJ1-1
D: TRBD1
V: TRBV19
CDR3: CASSSRTGEVSAEAFF

J: TRBJ2-1
D: .
V: TRBV7-9
CDR3: CASSLASPVDEQFF

J: TRBJ2-3
D: TRBD2
V: TRBV10-3
CDR3: CAIKPSGATDTQYF

J: TRBJ1-1
D: .
V: TRBV19
CDR3: CASSIGSGSTEAFF

J: TRBJ1-2
D: .
V: TRBV27
CDR3: CASSLRGRNYGYTF